This T cell receptor (beta chain) originates from a study of cytomegalovirus exposure and HLA in healthy donors. This CDR3 is 14 amino acids long. Germline-derived CDR1 and CDR2 are LNHDA and SQIVND (reference sequence). The ends lost 3 bases at V and 4 bases at J; junction bases unmatched: 4. 60 Vbeta and 13 Jbeta primers were used in PCR. Here immunoSEQ multiplex PCR was the method, and the copy in TCRdb shows in-frame clones only, minus some. The sample includes over 75,000 clones, roughly 75% of them seen just once. Only a few counts were recorded for this clone. The chain has TRBV19 and TRBJ1-2; TRBD1 matches 8 bases. Specimen: PBMCs. The sequence derives from a woman aged 55-69 years in good health and CMV-seronegative. CDR3 bases: TGTGCCAGTAGTATCCCGGACAGGGTCTATGGCTACACCTTC. This encodes CASSIPDRVYGYTF.